Below, 25 T cell receptor beta chains from the same sample are listed, as sequenced in a study of spatial heterogeneity in lung cancer. TCRdb processed the 5' RACE reads anew with MiXCR; each CDR3 protein has one entry. The table records about 27,000 distinct CDR3 sequences, approximately 5.1% of them present only once. The time point was: blood at routine non-recurrence follow-up after resection. The specimen comprised PBMCs, sampled at follow-up. Receptors were obtained from a female donor with early-stage non-small cell lung cancer.

There are many counts of this clonotype. The genes are TRBV7-9 and TRBJ1-4; D gene ambiguous. The CDR3 has 14 amino acids. Trimming removed 5 bases at V and 7 bases at J, with 14 bases between. Germline values: CDR1 SEHNR, CDR2 FQNEAQ (reference sequence). Here the CDR3 DNA reads TGTGCCAGCAGCCCCCGTGCGGGTTCTGAAAAACTGTTTTTT. Translation gives CASSPRAGSEKLFF.

This clonotype occurred many times. The chain carries TRBV20-1 and TRBJ2-5; TRBD1 aligns across 9 bases. The CDR3 is 14 residues long. The J segment lost 5 bases and the V segment lost 3 bases, leaving 7 bases of the junction unmatched. CDR1 is DFQATT and CDR2 is SNEGSKA in the germline V gene (reference sequence). The CDR3 spells CSASLNRGQETQYF. CDR3 DNA: TGCAGTGCTAGTCTGAACAGGGGGCAGGAGACCCAGTACTTC.

This clonotype has at least ten counts. The chain combines TRBV5-1 with TRBJ2-1; the D gene is possibly TRBD2 (5 bases). Per the germline V gene, CDR1 is SGHRS and CDR2 is YFSETQ. Trimming removed 7 bases from V and 7 bases from J, with 15 bases in between. This CDR3 spans 13 amino acids. In DNA, the CDR3 is TGCGCCAGCCGAGGGCCTTCTAATAATGAGCAGTTCTTC. This sequence encodes CASRGPSNNEQFF.

The sample holds many counts of this clonotype. This sequence joins TRBV14 and TRBJ2-2; 11 bases align to TRBD2. The CDR3 loop spans 21 amino acids. Germline CDR1 SGHDN, CDR2 FVKESK. V trimming: 1 base; J trimming: 0 bases; junction bases outside the gene matches: 13. Written as DNA, the CDR3 is TGTGCCAGCAGCCAAGTGGGACAGTTACTAGCGGGAGCCCCGAACACCGGGGAGCTGTTTTTT. Its protein is CASSQVGQLLAGAPNTGELFF.

This clonotype was seen many times. The V call is TRBV15, the J call TRBJ1-4; the match to TRBD1 covers 8 bases. The CDR3 has 15 residues. The trim removed 2 bases at V and 2 bases at J, leaving 1 base unmatched. Germline CDR1 reads LNHNV; CDR2 reads YYDKDF (reference sequence). CDR3: CATSRNRGTNEKLFF. Here the CDR3 DNA reads TGTGCCACCAGCAGAAACAGGGGGACTAATGAAAAACTGTTTTTT.

Many counts were recorded for this clonotype. The rearrangement uses TRBV20-1 and TRBJ1-4; D gene uncertain. Germline V gene data show CDR1 as DFQATT and CDR2 as SNEGSKA (reference sequence). V lost 2 bases and J 7 bases, leaving 14 bases between the germline ends. This CDR3 comprises 14 residues. The CDR3 DNA is TGCAGTGCTAGACAGGTCGCTTCCTTTGAAAAACTGTTTTTT. Translating gives CSARQVASFEKLFF.

This clonotype was counted many times. The V gene is TRBV20-1, the J gene TRBJ1-1; 7 bases agree with TRBD1. Germline V CDR1 and CDR2: DFQATT, SNEGSKA (reference sequence). V lost 1 base, J lost 1 base, and 0 bases stayed unmatched. CDR3 size: 13 residues. The CDR3 bases are TGCAGTGCTAGAGGGACAGGGAACACTGAAGCTTTCTTT. This codes for CSARGTGNTEAFF.

J is TRBJ1-6 and V is TRBV30; D ambiguous. The V end was cut by 1 base, the J end by 7 bases, with 5 bases between. The CDR3 is 12 residues long. CDR1 is GTSNPN, CDR2 SVGIG, per germline (reference sequence). CDR3 amino acids: CAWSARNSPLHF. CDR3 DNA sequence: TGTGCCTGGAGTGCTAGAAATTCACCCCTCCACTTT.

This clonotype has a handful of counts. V usage is TRBV4-2 and J usage is TRBJ2-3; no clear D. The CDR3 spans 14 residues. CDR1 and CDR2 from the germline V gene are LGHNA and YNFKEQ. V lost 0 bases, J lost 6 bases, and 10 bases lay in between. DNA for the CDR3: TGTGCCAGCAGCCAAGACCCGTCGGAGGATACGCAGTATTTT. Protein: CASSQDPSEDTQYF.

The chain combines TRBV11-1 with TRBJ2-1, with D possibly matching TRBD2 (7 bases). The length of the CDR3 is 16 residues. CDR1 is SGHAT, CDR2 FQDESV, per germline (reference sequence). Trimming took off 5 bases at V and 5 bases at J, with 19 bases between the two ends. The CDR3 DNA sequence: TGTGCCAGCAGCCTGTTTGGGGGGGGCGCCAACAATGAGCAGTTCTTC. This sequence encodes CASSLFGGGANNEQFF.

This clonotype was seen at least ten times. V is TRBV2 and J is TRBJ1-6, with D unresolved. The CDR3 length is 13 residues. Germline V gives CDR1 SNHLY, CDR2 FYNNEI. The ends were cut back, 2 bases at V and 6 bases at J, with 5 bases in the middle. CDR3: CASSERINSPLHF. CDR3 nucleotide sequence: TGTGCCAGCAGTGAACGGATTAATTCACCCCTCCACTTT.

This clonotype was observed at least ten times. This chain links TRBV6-4 with TRBJ2-2, with D possibly matching TRBD1 (7 bases). The CDR3 sequence is 16 residues long. The ends were cut back, 8 bases at V and 7 bases at J, with 23 bases in the middle. CDR1 is MRHNA and CDR2 is SNTAGT in the germline V gene. The CDR3 sequence: CASQGGGGLHLGELFF. Here the CDR3 DNA reads TGTGCCAGCCAGGGGGGCGGCGGGCTCCACCTCGGGGAGCTGTTTTTT.

For this clonotype: One end of the junction fails to match germline, which may point to a read error. The CDR3 DNA sequence: TGTGCTAGCAGCTTAGCCGGGACCCAAGATACGCAGTATTTT. It codes for CASSLAGTQDTQYF. The chain uses TRBV7-7 and TRBJ2-3; D assignment may be TRBD1 or TRBD2 (5 bases each). Germline V gene sequence: CDR1 SSHAT, CDR2 FNYEAQ (reference sequence). The CDR3 covers 14 residues.

This clonotype was counted at least ten times. The rearrangement links TRBV28 to TRBJ2-5; D is perhaps TRBD1 (7 bases). V was clipped by 10 bases and J by 5 bases, with 17 bases between them. Per germline, CDR1 MDHEN and CDR2 SYDVKM. The CDR3 loop spans 13 amino acids. The CDR3 is CATNGAGGETQYF. DNA of the CDR3: TGTGCCACCAACGGGGCAGGGGGGGAGACCCAGTACTTC. Full variable domain (outside the CDR3, taken from reference TRBV28 and TRBJ2-5): DVKVTQSSRYLVKRTGEKVFLECVQDMDHENMFWYRQDPGLGLRLIYFSYDVKMKEKGDIPEGYSVSREKKERFSLILESASTNQTSMYLCATNGAGGETQYFGPGTRLLVL.

The chain has TRBV4-3 and TRBJ2-6; D unresolved. The CDR3 is made up of 17 amino acids. The ends were cut back, 1 base at V and 2 bases at J, with 12 bases in the middle. The germline gives CDR1 LGHNA, CDR2 YSLEER. The chain's CDR3 is CASSQAADPAGANVLTF. For the CDR3, the DNA is TGCGCCAGCAGCCAAGCCGCAGACCCCGCTGGGGCCAACGTCCTGACTTTC.

This clonotype was seen many times. The junction and the germline gene differ at one end; a read error may be behind it. The gene calls are TRBV2 and TRBJ2-4; D is ambiguous. Germline-derived CDR1 and CDR2 are SNHLY and FYNNEI. CDR3 size: 11 residues. This CDR3 reads CASSDSERLNF. The CDR3 DNA is TGTGCCAGCAGTGATTCGGAGAGGCTGAACTTC.

In this sample, this clonotype turned up a few times. This chain joins TRBV7-2 and TRBJ2-7, with 7 positions matching TRBD2. CDR3 size: 16 residues. V lost 5 bases, J lost 3 bases, and 13 bases stayed unmatched. Per the germline V gene, CDR1 is SGHTA and CDR2 is FQGNSA. The CDR3 bases are TGTGCCAGCAGCCGCTTAGGTGGGAGGGCCGACTACGAGCAGTACTTC. Translating gives CASSRLGGRADYEQYF.

This chain links TRBV12-3 or TRBV12-4 with TRBJ2-1; D is uncertain. V was cut by 7 bases and J by 0 bases, with 10 bases left in between. This CDR3 spans 14 amino acids. In DNA, the CDR3 is TGTGCCAGCAACAACCCTAGCTCCTACAATGAGCAGTTCTTC. Translated: CASNNPSSYNEQFF.

Ten or more counts support this clonotype. The chain is built from TRBV7-2 and TRBJ1-6; TRBD1 agrees at 10 bases. J was trimmed by 7 bases and V by 8 bases; bases with no gene match: 2. This CDR3 comprises 13 residues. CDR1 is SGHTA, CDR2 FQGNSA, per germline. The CDR3 spells CASRTGGNSPLHF. The DNA for the CDR3 is TGTGCCAGCCGGACAGGGGGGAATTCACCCCTCCACTTT.

As for this clonotype: This could be a read error, since a much larger clone is one nucleotide away. The CDR3 end shows no conserved phenylalanine or tryptophan, and so a read error is likely. The J gene is TRBJ2-7, the V gene TRBV19, with D perhaps TRBD1 (5 bases). Germline-derived CDR1 and CDR2 are LNHDA and SQIVND (reference sequence). Trimming removed 1 base from V and 2 bases from J, with 18 bases in between. This CDR3 comprises 17 residues. DNA for the CDR3: TGTGCCAGTAGTATAGCCCTCGGATCGCAGGGTACCTACGAGCAGTACATC. Translating it yields CASSIALGSQGTYEQYI.

This chain links TRBV4-2 with TRBJ2-5, with TRBD1 identical over 12 bases. The CDR3 consists of 17 residues. With 3 bases clipped from V and 5 bases from J, the junction kept 10 bases outside the gene matches. CDR1 and CDR2 (germline): LGHNA, YNFKEQ. The CDR3 nucleotides read TGTGCCAGCAGCCAGAGGGACAGGGGGCGCTCCCTTGAGACCCAGTACTTC. This gives the protein CASSQRDRGRSLETQYF.

This clonotype was seen a few times. The chain employs TRBV19 and TRBJ2-3; D gene unclear. The V gene's germline CDR1 is LNHDA and CDR2 SQIVND (reference sequence). The CDR3 is 13 amino acids. The V gene lost 1 base and the J gene lost 2 bases, with 4 bases spanning the gap. Here the CDR3 reads CASSIADTDTQYF. CDR3 nucleotide sequence: TGTGCCAGTAGTATAGCTGACACAGATACGCAGTATTTT.

This clonotype has a count of ten or more. This chain connects TRBV29-1 to TRBJ2-5; 7 bases align to TRBD2. The germline gives CDR1 SQVTM, CDR2 ANQGSEA. V lost 4 bases, J lost 5 bases, and 4 bases stayed unmatched. The CDR3 totals 12 residues. Written as DNA, the CDR3 is TGCAGCGTTGCGGGAGGAAGGGAGACCCAGTACTTC. It yields the protein CSVAGGRETQYF.

This clonotype was recorded at least ten times. The rearrangement uses TRBV12-3 or TRBV12-4 and TRBJ2-2; no clear D. The CDR3 spans 11 residues. The V and J ends lost 4 bases and 7 bases respectively, with 4 bases between them. The CDR3 loop reads CASSSVGELFF. CDR3 DNA sequence: TGTGCCAGCAGTTCGGTCGGGGAGCTGTTTTTT.

This clonotype was picked up many times. The CDR3 sequence: CASSLVETQYF. Written as DNA, the CDR3 is TGTGCCAGCAGCTTGGTAGAGACCCAGTACTTC. V is TRBV5-5 and J is TRBJ2-5; D gene unclear. Looked up from germline, CDR1 is SGHKS and CDR2 is YYEKEE (reference sequence). CDR3 length: 11 residues. Trimming took 0 bases from V and 4 from J, leaving 1 base between them.